This T cell receptor beta chain was captured in a study of T cells in Graves' hyperthyroidism and ophthalmopathy. Study summary: Peripheral blood sampling occurred at initial diagnosis, before any treatment. Study results and limitations: Among clonotypes expanded in thyroid above 0.001, most were also found in blood.

CDR3 length: 16 residues. Germline loops: CDR1 SGHRS, CDR2 YFSETQ. Trimming removed 3 bases from V and 3 bases from J, with 18 bases in between. Exclusion of patients followed from uncontrolled infection, other autoimmune disease, pregnancy or lactation. Diagnosis rested on symptoms, serum thyroxine and TRAb, thyroid ultrasound, and orbital computed tomography. This clonotype was detected many times. Its antigen remains unidentified. RNA transcripts gave rise to amplified TCR beta CDR3 regions. First-round RT-PCR targeting the TCR CDR3 was performed with the HTBI primer set. TCRdb reanalysed the multiplex PCR reads using MiXCR and keeps one entry per CDR3 protein. The top ten clones hold approximately 10% of a sample with about 380,000 distinct CDR3 sequences, around 13% of them seen once.

V gene TRBV5-1 combines with J gene TRBJ2-5; D gene uncertain. The clonotype was recovered from a woman between 55 and 75 years old with Graves' hyperthyroidism. The specimen sequenced was blood. The CDR3 loop reads CASSSLRTPSEETQYF. In DNA form, the CDR3 reads TGCGCCAGCAGCTCGCTCCGGACCCCTTCGGAAGAGACCCAGTACTTC.